This T cell receptor (beta chain) was captured in a study of neurological immune-mediated disorders. Via MiXCR, TCRdb re-called the 5' RACE reads, giving one row per CDR3 protein. This sample has under 30,000 distinct CDR3 sequences; roughly 12% occur once, and the top ten carry approximately 16%. This clonotype occurred many times. This CDR3 comprises 15 residues. CDR1 MNHNY and CDR2 SVGAGI come from the germline V gene (reference sequence). The junction had 9 bases not matched to a gene; V was cut back by 5 bases and J by 6 bases. This TCR was recovered from a middle-aged woman with HTLV-1-associated myelopathy (HAM/TSP). V is TRBV6-6 and J is TRBJ2-3; TRBD1 matches at 9 bases. The source material was PBMCs. CDR3 sequence: CASSGRDRVGDTQYF. For the CDR3, the DNA is TGTGCCAGCAGTGGCCGGGACAGGGTCGGGGATACGCAGTATTTT.